This entry concerns a single TCR beta chain. The data derive from a study of blood T cell repertoires in COVID-19. For the study at large: Sites across the United States, Italy and Spain contributed samples from acute and convalescent COVID-19.

Repertoires were generated with immunoSEQ multiplex PCR, while TCRdb's copy carries only in-frame clones and drops some. The table lists around 170,000 clones, around four fifths of them singletons, with around an eighth in the top ten. Trimming cost V 7 bases and J 1 base, with 16 bases left between them. CDR3 length: 15 amino acids. Germline CDR1 reads SNHLY; CDR2 reads FYNNEI. Material: peripheral blood. The genes are TRBV2 and TRBJ1-1; possible D gene TRBD1, 5 bases. This clonotype originated in a man aged 25 to 40 with active or convalescent COVID-19. The CDR3: CASTPPGSPNTEAFF. The CDR3 region has the DNA TGTGCCAGCACCCCCCCAGGGTCCCCGAACACTGAAGCTTTCTTT.